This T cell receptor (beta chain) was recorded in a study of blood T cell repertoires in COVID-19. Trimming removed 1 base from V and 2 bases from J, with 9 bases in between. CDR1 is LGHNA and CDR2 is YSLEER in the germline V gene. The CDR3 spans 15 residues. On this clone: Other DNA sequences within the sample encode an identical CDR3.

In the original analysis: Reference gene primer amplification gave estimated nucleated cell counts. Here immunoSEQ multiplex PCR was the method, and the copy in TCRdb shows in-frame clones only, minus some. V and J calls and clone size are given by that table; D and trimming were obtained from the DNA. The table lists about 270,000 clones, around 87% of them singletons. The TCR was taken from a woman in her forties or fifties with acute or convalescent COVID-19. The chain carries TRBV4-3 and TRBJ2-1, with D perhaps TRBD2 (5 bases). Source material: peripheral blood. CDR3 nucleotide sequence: TGCGCCAGCAGCCAAGGAGGAGGACCCTACAATGAGCAGTTCTTC. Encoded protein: CASSQGGGPYNEQFF.